This passage covers 8 T cell receptor beta chains from one sample sequenced in a study of vaccination and CD4 T cells after COVID-19. Oncomine TCR Beta short-read sequencing was applied to DNA from cultured CD4+ T cells. TCRdb re-called the PCR reads with MiXCR, one entry per CDR3 protein. This table has more than 10,000 distinct CDR3 sequences, just under 75% appearing once. Treatment here: roughly 10-day PBMC culture with coronavirus spike peptide pools or control peptides (ViraFEST assay). These receptors have no identified antigens. The specimen sequenced was CD4+ T cells from blood, cultured in vitro. The receptors were sampled from a human donor who had recovered from COVID-19.

The CDR3 sequence: CASSLMQGTAFF. In DNA, the CDR3 is TGTGCCAGCAGTTTAATGCAGGGTACAGCTTTCTTT. The V gene is TRBV28, the J gene TRBJ1-1; D may be TRBD1 (5 bases). Germline CDR1 is MDHEN and CDR2 is SYDVKM. This CDR3 spans 12 amino acids. Deletions cut 2 bases from V and 10 bases from J, with 11 bases between.

This clonotype occurred once. The chain is built from TRBV11-3 and TRBJ2-1; TRBD2 agrees at 10 bases. Looked up from germline, CDR1 is SGHNT and CDR2 is YENEEA. This CDR3 has 16 amino acids. With V trimmed by 5 bases and J by 8 bases, 12 bases remained unmatched. CDR3 DNA: TGTGCCAGCAGCATAAGAGCGGGAGGGTCTCTCGATGAGCAGTTCTTC. The encoded protein is CASSIRAGGSLDEQFF.

This clonotype was detected only a few times. The chain employs TRBV6-2 or TRBV6-3 and TRBJ1-2; no firm D call. V was clipped by 0 bases and J by 8 bases, with 22 bases between them. The length of the CDR3 is 17 residues. The germline CDR1 and CDR2 sequences are MNHEY and SVGEGT. CDR3 region: CASSYSWASDPRGGYTF. In DNA, the CDR3 is TGTGCCAGCAGTTACTCTTGGGCGTCAGACCCCCGTGGCGGCTACACCTTC.

The chain links TRBV7-2 to TRBJ2-5; D not certain. Germline lookup yields CDR1 SGHTA and CDR2 FQGNSA. The V and J ends lost 3 bases and 1 base respectively, with 3 bases between them. The CDR3 contains 12 residues. Here the CDR3 DNA reads TGTGCCAGCAGCTTCTTCCAAGAGACCCAGTACTTC. Protein product: CASSFFQETQYF.

This clonotype was seen a few times. This chain links TRBV27 with TRBJ1-5; maybe TRBD1 (5 bases). Per the germline V gene, CDR1 is MNHEY and CDR2 is SMNVEV (reference sequence). Deletions cut 3 bases from V and 1 base from J, with 19 bases between. CDR3 length: 18 residues. The CDR3 here is CASSFVIGALDSNQPQHF. The CDR3 bases are TGTGCCAGCAGTTTTGTAATAGGGGCCTTAGACAGCAATCAGCCCCAGCATTTT.

CDR3 protein: CASSRTGKNTEAFF. DNA of the CDR3: TGTGCCAGCAGCCGGACAGGGAAGAACACTGAAGCTTTCTTT. The chain links TRBV7-9 to TRBJ1-1; TRBD1 matches at 8 bases. With 5 bases clipped from V and 1 base from J, the junction kept 3 bases outside the gene matches. This CDR3 is 14 amino acids long. Germline lookup yields CDR1 SEHNR and CDR2 FQNEAQ (reference sequence).

The gene calls are TRBV7-2 and TRBJ2-2; D remains ambiguous. The CDR3 contains 13 residues. V was clipped by 5 bases and J by 2 bases, with 6 bases between them. Germline V gives CDR1 SGHTA, CDR2 FQGNSA. The DNA of the CDR3 is TGTGCCAGCAGCCCCCGAAACACCGGGGAGCTGTTTTTT. It yields the protein CASSPRNTGELFF. The full variable domain, completed using reference TRBV7-2 and TRBJ2-2, is GAGVSQSPSNKVTEKGKDVELRCDPISGHTALYWYRQSLGQGLEFLIYFQGNSAPDKSGLPSDRFSAERTGGSVSTLTIQRTQQEDSAVYLCASSPRNTGELFFGEGSRLTVL.

This clonotype came up once. The chain combines TRBV11-1 with TRBJ2-7; D ambiguous. From germline, CDR1 is SGHAT and CDR2 FQDESV (reference sequence). The CDR3 runs to 13 residues. With 3 bases removed from V and 7 bases from J, the gap between germline ends came to 13 bases. CDR3 DNA: TGTGCCAGCAGCTTTGGGCAGGCTCGAGAGCAGTACTTC. It specifies CASSFGQAREQYF.